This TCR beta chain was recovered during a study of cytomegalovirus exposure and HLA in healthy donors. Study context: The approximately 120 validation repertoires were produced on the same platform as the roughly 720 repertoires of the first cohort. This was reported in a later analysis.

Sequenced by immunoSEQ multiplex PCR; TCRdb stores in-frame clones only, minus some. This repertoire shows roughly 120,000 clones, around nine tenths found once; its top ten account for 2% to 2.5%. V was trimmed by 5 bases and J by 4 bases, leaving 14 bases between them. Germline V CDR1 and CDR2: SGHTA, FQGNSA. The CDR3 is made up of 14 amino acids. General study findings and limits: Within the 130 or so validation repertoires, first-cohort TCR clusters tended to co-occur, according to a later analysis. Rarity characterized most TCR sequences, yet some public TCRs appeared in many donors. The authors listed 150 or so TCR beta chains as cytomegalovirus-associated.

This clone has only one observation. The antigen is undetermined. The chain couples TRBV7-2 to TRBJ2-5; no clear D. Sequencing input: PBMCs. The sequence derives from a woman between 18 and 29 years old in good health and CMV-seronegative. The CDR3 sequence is CASSPTFSGETQYF. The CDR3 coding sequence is TGTGCCAGCAGCCCCACCTTCTCGGGAGAGACCCAGTACTTC.